Following are 8 T cell receptor beta chains from one sample sequenced in a study of human T cells and chemical hapten exposure. Time point defined: patch test 3, about 24 weeks after DPC sensitization. Treatment: therapeutic diphenylcyclopropenone sensitization with weekly scalp DPC. TCRdb processed the RACE reads anew with MiXCR; each CDR3 protein has one entry. The sample holds some 60,000 distinct CDR3 sequences, 9.5% to 15% seen once. Sequenced material: whole blood, taken in connection with sensitization to the hapten diphenylcyclopropenone (DPC). These receptor sequences come from a young man with alopecia areata. Some clones in this sample may be carry-over from other donors' samples.

This rearrangement joins TRBV19 to TRBJ2-6; D remains ambiguous. Germline V CDR1 and CDR2: LNHDA, SQIVND (reference sequence). The V end lost 7 bases, the J end lost 4 bases, and 8 bases lay between the germline ends. The CDR3 totals 13 residues. CDR3 amino acids: CASKIQGANVLTF. CDR3 sequence (DNA): TGTGCCAGTAAGATCCAAGGGGCCAACGTCCTGACTTTC.

The rearrangement joins TRBV9 to TRBJ1-1; tentatively, D is TRBD1 (5 bases). The CDR3 is 13 residues long. The V and J ends lost 5 bases and 2 bases respectively, with 10 bases between them. Germline assignment: CDR1 SGDLS and CDR2 YYNGEE. The CDR3 region has the DNA TGTGCCAGCAGGGGGGAGACCAACACTGAAGCTTTCTTT. Translated: CASRGETNTEAFF.

This clonotype has at least ten counts. The chain carries TRBV11-2 and TRBJ2-1; D tentatively reads TRBD1 or TRBD2 (7 bases each). CDR1 and CDR2 from the germline V gene are SGHAT and FQNNGV. The CDR3 extends over 14 amino acids. V gave up 5 bases and J gave up 9 bases, with 17 bases separating them. The CDR3 DNA is TGTGCCAGCAGCGTGGGAGGGACAGTTGGTGAGCAGTTCTTC. It translates to CASSVGGTVGEQFF.

This clonotype was observed at least ten times. The chain is built from TRBV7-2 and TRBJ1-5; D is perhaps TRBD1 (5 bases). The germline CDR1 and CDR2 sequences are SGHTA and FQGNSA. Trimming left V 1 base short and J 7 bases short, with 8 bases between. The CDR3 is 13 amino acids. The CDR3 DNA follows: TGTGCCAGCAGCTTAGAGACAGACCAGCCCCAGCATTTT. Amino acid sequence: CASSLETDQPQHF. Full variable domain (remainder filled in from reference TRBV7-2 and TRBJ1-5): GAGVSQSPSNKVTEKGKDVELRCDPISGHTALYWYRQSLGQGLEFLIYFQGNSAPDKSGLPSDRFSAERTGGSVSTLTIQRTQQEDSAVYLCASSLETDQPQHFGDGTRLSIL.

This clonotype showed up many times. The V call is TRBV12-3 or TRBV12-4, the J call TRBJ1-1, with unresolved D. This CDR3 is 14 amino acids long. The ends were cut back, 7 bases at V and 5 bases at J, with 17 bases in the middle. CDR3 DNA: TGTGCCAGCACTCTCCTGGGCGGGTATACTGAAGCTTTCTTT. Translation: CASTLLGGYTEAFF.

As for this clonotype: A much more abundant neighbour one base away suggests this may be a read error. J is TRBJ2-4 and V is TRBV7-9, with 9 bases identical to TRBD1. Germline V CDR1 and CDR2: SEHNR, FQNEAQ (reference sequence). The CDR3 spans 17 residues. CDR3 sequence (DNA): TGTGCCAGCGGCCCCACAGGGGGCTGGGGGGCCAAAAACATTCGGTACTTC. Translated, it gives CASGPTGGWGAKNIRYF.

This clonotype occurred a few times. This chain connects TRBV7-2 to TRBJ2-3; 7 nucleotides agree with TRBD2. CDR1 is SGHTA and CDR2 is FQGNSA in the germline V gene. Losses at the gene ends were 2 bases for V and 4 bases for J; bases not matched to a gene: 6. This CDR3 is built from 15 residues. CDR3 loop: CASSLIRTSPDTQYF. CDR3 nucleotide sequence: TGTGCCAGCAGCTTAATCCGGACTAGTCCAGATACGCAGTATTTT.

The chain is built from TRBV27 and TRBJ2-2; 8 nucleotides align to TRBD1. Germline V gives CDR1 MNHEY, CDR2 SMNVEV (reference sequence). Trimming took 3 bases from V and 6 from J; bases not matched to a gene: 6. The CDR3 spans 15 residues. The CDR3 spells CASSFDRGGSGELFF. The CDR3 bases are TGTGCCAGCAGTTTCGACAGGGGCGGATCCGGGGAGCTGTTTTTT.